Listed here are 11 T cell receptor delta chains from one sample, sequenced in a study of γδ T cells in repeated Plasmodium falciparum infection. TCRdb re-processed the multiplex PCR reads using CATT. The top ten hold just under 9% of the sample, which has some 100,000 delta-chain clones, more than 1.4% seen once. Vgamma9/Vdelta2+ and Vdelta2-negative gammadelta T cells were flow-sorted from PBMC for bulk sequencing. The sequenced material came from gamma-delta T cells from blood. These TCRs come from a pool of human donors (malaria-infected and uninfected, not separated).

Concerning this clone itself: TCRdb records a much larger clone's protein for this DNA, with a difference at residue 21 that likely arises from a read error; the protein given is the translation of the DNA. The genes are TRDV1 and TRDJ1; 8 bases are shared with TRDD3. The CDR3 covers 23 residues. Germline V lookup: CDR1 TSWWSYY, CDR2 QGS. The chain's CDR3 is CALGVSLRTGGYGDVLYTDKHIF. The DNA of the CDR3 is TGTGCTCTTGGGGTCTCTCTACGTACTGGGGGGTACGGGGACGTCCTCTACACCGATAAACACATCTTT.

This clone was recorded many times. The protein held in TCRdb is that of a much larger clone and does not match this DNA's translation at residue 8, likely because of a read error; the protein shown is translated from the DNA. This chain connects TRDV1 to TRDJ4; TRDD3 agrees at 12 bases. CDR3 size: 20 residues. Germline trimming cut 0 bases from V and 0 bases from J; bases unmatched to any gene: 14. Germline CDR1 TSWWSYY, CDR2 QGS. The CDR3 reads CALGELSHPWGIRDSRPLIF. The CDR3 nucleotides read TGTGCTCTTGGGGAACTATCTCACCCCTGGGGGATACGTGATTCCAGACCCCTGATCTTT.

This clone was observed a handful of times. The protein held in TCRdb is that of a much larger clone and does not match this DNA's translation at residue 18, likely because of a read error; the protein shown is translated from the DNA. The rearrangement links TRDV1 to TRDJ1, with 13 bases aligning to TRDD3. In the absence of a J gene in TCRdb, the DNA was matched to germline to assign it here. Trimming removed 1 base from V and 0 bases from J; junction bases left unmatched: 26. The CDR3 consists of 25 residues. Germline lookup yields CDR1 TSWWSYY and CDR2 QGS. The CDR3 here is CALGERGLLRDTGGYGHANTDKLIF. Here the CDR3 DNA reads TGTGCTCTTGGGGAACGAGGGCTCCTACGCGATACTGGGGGATACGGGCATGCAAACACCGATAAACTCATCTTT.

This clone showed up many times. The protein recorded in TCRdb matches a much larger clone and deviates from this DNA's translation at residue 3, suggesting a read error; the protein here is obtained by translating the DNA. The gene calls are TRDV2 and TRDJ1, with 10 bases matching TRDD3. Since TCRdb gives no J gene, matching the DNA to germline was used here to assign it. Germline lookup yields CDR1 GEAIGNYY and CDR2 EKD. The CDR3 is 16 residues long. The CDR3 nucleotides read TGTGCCCGTGACACCGTGGGGGATACCCCCACCGATAAACTCATCTTT. Its translation: CARDTVGDTPTDKLIF.

As to this clone: A far larger clone lies a single base away; this is likely a read error. Other DNA sequences in the same sample also yield this CDR3. J is TRDJ1 and V is TRDV1; D remains ambiguous. CDR1 TSWWSYY and CDR2 QGS come from the germline V gene. Trimming took off 1 base at V and 3 bases at J, with 33 bases between the two ends. There are 22 residues in the CDR3. The CDR3, as DNA: TGTGCTCTTGGGGAACGGTGCCCCCAAAAGTGGGTGACGCGAGGGGCCCCCGATAAACTCATCTTT. Translation: CALGERCPQKWVTRGAPDKLIF.

Concerning this clone itself: TCRdb records a much larger clone's protein for this DNA, with a difference at residue 4 that likely arises from a read error; the protein given is the translation of the DNA. CDR3 in DNA: TGTGCCTGTGGCACCGGAGGGATAACTTCAGCACAACTCTTCTTT. Protein: CACGTGGITSAQLFF. The chain links TRDV2 to TRDJ2; possible D gene TRDD3, 6 bases. The J gene is absent in TCRdb and was assigned here via DNA matching to germline. CDR1 is GEAIGNYY, CDR2 EKD, per germline. This CDR3 contains 15 residues.

This clone was seen more than once but under ten times. TCRdb's protein, taken from a much larger clone, differs from this DNA's translation at residue 3, likely owing to a read error; the protein displayed comes from the DNA. The V gene call reads TRDV1; no J gene was called; the DNA was not compared with TRDD3, the D call given in the table. The CDR3 consists of 15 residues. Germline V CDR1 and CDR2: TSWWSYY, QGS. As DNA, the CDR3 is TGTGCTCCTGGGGAAACTCCTCACAGGAGGGATCACCTCATCTTT. The encoded protein is CAPGETPHRRDHLIF.

This clone was counted a few times. The protein held in TCRdb is that of a much larger clone and does not match this DNA's translation at residue 3, likely because of a read error; the protein shown is translated from the DNA. The chain carries TRDV1 and TRDJ2; D is tentatively TRDD2 or TRDD3 (7 bases each). The J gene, not given by TCRdb, was assigned here from a germline match of the nucleotide sequence. Germline assignment: CDR1 TSWWSYY and CDR2 QGS. The CDR3 runs 24 residues. CDR3 bases: TGTGCTTTTGGGGAACTAGCCCCAATCCTTCCTCTCCTCTGGGGGGACACTTTGACAGCACAACTCTTCTTT. This sequence encodes CAFGELAPILPLLWGDTLTAQLFF.

This clone was seen ten or more times. This chain uses TRDV1 with TRDJ1, with D perhaps TRDD3 (8 bases). V dropped 1 base and J dropped 0 bases, with 33 bases sitting between them. Germline V gene data show CDR1 as TSWWSYY and CDR2 as QGS. The CDR3 is 23 residues long. The CDR3 coding sequence is TGTGCTCTTGGGGAACCATCCTTCCTCCTTACTGGGGGCGTGGAGTGGTACACCGATAAACTCATCTTT. It is translated as CALGEPSFLLTGGVEWYTDKLIF.

This clone is classed as medium-sized. The chain joins TRDV1 to TRDJ1; 7 bases align to TRDD2. CDR1 TSWWSYY and CDR2 QGS come from the germline V gene. The CDR3 runs 18 residues. V gave up 1 base and J gave up 2 bases; unmatched junction bases: 13. This chain's CDR3 is CALGEHHFLRTETDKLIF. The CDR3, as DNA: TGTGCTCTTGGGGAACACCACTTCCTAAGAACCGAGACCGATAAACTCATCTTT.

As regards this clone: The protein recorded in TCRdb matches a much larger clone and deviates from this DNA's translation at residue 12, suggesting a read error; the protein here is obtained by translating the DNA. The chain recombines TRDV2 with TRDJ3; tentatively, D is TRDD3 (5 bases). The J gene is not listed in TCRdb, so it was assigned here from a DNA match to germline. This CDR3 spans 17 amino acids. V was clipped by 0 bases and J by 11 bases, with 19 bases between them. Germline values: CDR1 GEAIGNYY, CDR2 EKD. The CDR3 DNA reads TGTGCCTGTGACACCATAGAAGGGGGTCCCCGCGCCCGACAGATGTTTTTC. The encoded protein is CACDTIEGGPRARQMFF.